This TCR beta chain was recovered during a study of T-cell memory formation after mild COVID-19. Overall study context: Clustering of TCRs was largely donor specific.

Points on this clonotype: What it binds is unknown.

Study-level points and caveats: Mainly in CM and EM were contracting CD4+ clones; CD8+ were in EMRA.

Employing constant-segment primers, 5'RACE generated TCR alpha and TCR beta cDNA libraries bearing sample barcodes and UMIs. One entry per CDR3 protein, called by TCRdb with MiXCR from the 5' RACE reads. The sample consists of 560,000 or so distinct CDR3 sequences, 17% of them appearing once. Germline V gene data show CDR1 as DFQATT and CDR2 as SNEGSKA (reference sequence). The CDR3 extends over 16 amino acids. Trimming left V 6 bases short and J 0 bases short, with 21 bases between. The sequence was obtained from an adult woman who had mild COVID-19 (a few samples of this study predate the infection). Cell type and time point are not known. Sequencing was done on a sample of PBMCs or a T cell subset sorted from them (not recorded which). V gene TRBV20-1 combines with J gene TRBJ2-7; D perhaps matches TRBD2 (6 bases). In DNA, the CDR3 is TGCAGTGCCAGCGCTAGGGACTCATCCAACTCCTACGAGCAGTACTTC. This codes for CSASARDSSNSYEQYF.